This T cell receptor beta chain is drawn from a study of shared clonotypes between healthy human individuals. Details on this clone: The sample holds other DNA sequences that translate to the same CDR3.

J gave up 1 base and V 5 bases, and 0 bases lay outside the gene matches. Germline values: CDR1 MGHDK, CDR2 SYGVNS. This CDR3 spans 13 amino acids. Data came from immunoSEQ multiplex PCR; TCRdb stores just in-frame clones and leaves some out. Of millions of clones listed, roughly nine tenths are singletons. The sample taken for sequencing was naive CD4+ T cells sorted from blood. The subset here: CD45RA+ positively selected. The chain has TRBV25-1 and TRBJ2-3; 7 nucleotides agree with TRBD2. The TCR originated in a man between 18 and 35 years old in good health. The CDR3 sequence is CASSRGGTDTQYF. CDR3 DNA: TGTGCCAGCAGTCGGGGGGGCACAGATACGCAGTATTTT.